Here is one TCR beta chain with its context. No antigen is known for it. The CDR3 is made up of 11 amino acids. Germline CDR1 and CDR2: KGHSH and LQKENI. The V gene lost 8 bases and the J gene lost 4 bases, with 8 bases spanning the gap. This sample was included in a study of OX40 agonist ivuxolimab in advanced cancers. About the study: An agonistic anti-OX40 (CD134) antibody, ivuxolimab, was used to treat the patients. Three individuals attained partial responses, comprising one hepatocellular carcinoma case and two cutaneous melanoma cases.

Study-level findings and limits: Patients with a partial response at 0.1-3.0 mg/kg had among the lowest clonal expansion. In the expanded peripheral T cells, antigen specificity was never determined.

Some clones are missing from TCRdb's copy, which holds only in-frame ones; the method was immunoSEQ multiplex PCR. The sample has 66,000 or so clones; roughly 85% are singletons. The receptor comes from an adult with an advanced solid tumor such as melanoma, head and neck, liver or kidney cancer. The starting material was CD4+ or CD8+ T cells sorted from blood, obtained in a trial of the OX40 agonist ivuxolimab. The J gene is TRBJ2-5, the V gene TRBV18; no clear D gene. CDR3 sequence: CASGVSETQYF. The CDR3 bases are TGTGCCAGCGGAGTGTCAGAGACCCAGTACTTC.